This TCR beta chain derives from a study of post-analysis software for immune sequencing data. Study at large: Relapsing-remitting, secondary progressive and progressive-relapsing forms of multiple sclerosis all featured among disease courses. The study's findings and limits: A significant reduction in normalized Chao1 diversity was observed in multiple sclerosis patients versus controls. Same-batch samples co-clustered strongly by F measure. A few TRBV segments (TRBV5-6, TRBV5-1 and TRBV20-1 among them) occurred more frequently in patients than in controls.

The ends were cut back, 6 bases at V and 7 bases at J, with 12 bases in the middle. The CDR3 sequence is 12 residues long. In the case of this clonotype: Its antigen remains unknown.

Prepared TCR beta cDNA libraries contained unique molecular identifiers. A population of about 0.85 to 11 million T cells gave rise to around 530,000 cDNA molecules. TCRdb re-derived calls from the PCR reads in MiXCR, one entry per CDR3 protein. The table lists around 700,000 distinct CDR3 sequences, around 64% of them singletons. The TCR comes from a girl under 10 years old with multiple sclerosis. The chain uses TRBV12-3 or TRBV12-4 and TRBJ1-1; D not resolved. Input material: blood. DNA of the CDR3: TGTGCCAGCAGGGGAGGCTTACGTGAAGCTTTCTTT. Translation gives CASRGGLREAFF.